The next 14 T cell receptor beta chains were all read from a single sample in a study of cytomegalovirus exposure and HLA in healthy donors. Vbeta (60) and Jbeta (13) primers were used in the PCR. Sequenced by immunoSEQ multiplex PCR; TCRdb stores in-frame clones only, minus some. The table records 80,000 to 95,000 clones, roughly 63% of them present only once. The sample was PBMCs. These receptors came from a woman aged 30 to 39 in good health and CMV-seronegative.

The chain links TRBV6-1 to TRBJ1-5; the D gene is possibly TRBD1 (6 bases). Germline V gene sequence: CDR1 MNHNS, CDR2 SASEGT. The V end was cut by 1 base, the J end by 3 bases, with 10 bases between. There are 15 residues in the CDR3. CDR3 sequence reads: CASSEGRGINQPQHF. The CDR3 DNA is TGTGCCAGCAGTGAAGGCAGGGGTATCAATCAGCCCCAGCATTTT.

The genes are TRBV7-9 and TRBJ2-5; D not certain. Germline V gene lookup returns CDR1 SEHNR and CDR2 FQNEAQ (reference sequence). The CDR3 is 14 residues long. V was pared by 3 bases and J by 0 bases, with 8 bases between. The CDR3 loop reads CASSFLADQETQYF. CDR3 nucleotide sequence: TGTGCCAGCAGCTTCTTGGCTGACCAAGAGACCCAGTACTTC.

CDR3 nucleotides: TGTGCCAGCAGCCGGGGAGGACTAGCGGGAGTCGGTTCCTACAATGAGCAGTTCTTC. Translated, it gives CASSRGGLAGVGSYNEQFF. V is TRBV11-2 and J is TRBJ2-1; 13 nucleotides line up with TRBD2. The CDR3 is made up of 19 amino acids. Germline-derived CDR1 and CDR2 are SGHAT and FQNNGV. V was pared by 5 bases and J by 1 base, with 11 bases of the junction left unmatched.

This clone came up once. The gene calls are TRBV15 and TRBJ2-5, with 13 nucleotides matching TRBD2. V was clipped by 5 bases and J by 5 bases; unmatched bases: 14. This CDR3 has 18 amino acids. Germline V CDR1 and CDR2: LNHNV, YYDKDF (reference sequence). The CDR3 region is CATSSRTSGGGSRETQYF. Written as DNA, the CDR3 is TGTGCCACCAGCTCCCGGACTAGCGGGGGCGGGAGTCGGGAGACCCAGTACTTC.

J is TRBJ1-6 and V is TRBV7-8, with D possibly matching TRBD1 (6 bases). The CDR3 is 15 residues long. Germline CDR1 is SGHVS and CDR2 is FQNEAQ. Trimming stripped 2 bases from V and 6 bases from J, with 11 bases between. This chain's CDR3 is CASSLTGQFNSPLHF. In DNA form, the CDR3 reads TGTGCCAGCAGCTTAACTGGACAGTTTAATTCACCCCTCCACTTT.

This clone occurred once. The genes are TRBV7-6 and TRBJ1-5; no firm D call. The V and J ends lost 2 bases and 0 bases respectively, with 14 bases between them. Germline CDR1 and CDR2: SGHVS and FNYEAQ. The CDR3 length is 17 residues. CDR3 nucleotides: TGTGCCAGCAGCTTAAGGCCCGCGGGGTATAGCAATCAGCCCCAGCATTTT. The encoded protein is CASSLRPAGYSNQPQHF. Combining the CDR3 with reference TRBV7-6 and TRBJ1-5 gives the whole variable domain GAGVSQSPRYKVTKRGQDVALRCDPISGHVSLYWYRQALGQGPEFLTYFNYEAQQDKSGLPNDRFSAERPEGSISTLTIQRTEQRDSAMYRCASSLRPAGYSNQPQHFGDGTRLSIL.

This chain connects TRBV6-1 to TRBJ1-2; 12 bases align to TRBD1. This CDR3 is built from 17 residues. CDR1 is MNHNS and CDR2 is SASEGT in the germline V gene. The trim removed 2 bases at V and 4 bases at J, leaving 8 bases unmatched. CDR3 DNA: TGTGCCAGCAGTGAAACCGGGACAGGGGGCCTCCTCTATGGCTACACCTTC. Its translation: CASSETGTGGLLYGYTF.

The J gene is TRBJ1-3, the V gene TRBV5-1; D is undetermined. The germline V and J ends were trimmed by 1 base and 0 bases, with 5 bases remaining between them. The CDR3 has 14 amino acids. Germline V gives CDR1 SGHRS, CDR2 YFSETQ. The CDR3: CASSLPDSGNTIYF. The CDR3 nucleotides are TGCGCCAGCAGCTTGCCAGACTCTGGAAACACCATATATTTT.

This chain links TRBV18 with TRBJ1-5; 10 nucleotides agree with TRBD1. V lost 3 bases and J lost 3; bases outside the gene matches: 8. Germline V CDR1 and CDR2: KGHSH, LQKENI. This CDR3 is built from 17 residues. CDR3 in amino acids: CASSPNAGTGDNQPQHF. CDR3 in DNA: TGTGCCAGCTCACCCAACGCCGGGACAGGGGACAATCAGCCCCAGCATTTT. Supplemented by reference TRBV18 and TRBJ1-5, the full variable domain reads NAGVMQNPRHLVRRRGQEARLRCSPMKGHSHVYWYRQLPEEGLKFMVYLQKENIIDESGMPKERFSAEFPKEGPSILRIQQVVRGDSAAYFCASSPNAGTGDNQPQHFGDGTRLSIL.

In DNA, the CDR3 is TGCGCCAGCAGACGCACTAGCGGGGGGACCCAAGAGACCCAGTACTTC. Translating gives CASRRTSGGTQETQYF. The rearrangement uses TRBV5-1 and TRBJ2-5; 12 positions match TRBD2. The CDR3 is 16 amino acids. After removal of 5 bases from V and 1 base from J, the junction contained 6 bases not matched to a gene. Germline CDR1 SGHRS, CDR2 YFSETQ.

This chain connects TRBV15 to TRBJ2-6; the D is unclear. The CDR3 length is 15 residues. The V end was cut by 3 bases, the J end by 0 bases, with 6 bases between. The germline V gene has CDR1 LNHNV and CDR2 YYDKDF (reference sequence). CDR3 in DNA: TGTGCCACCAGCAGCGACAACTCTGGGGCCAACGTCCTGACTTTC. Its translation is CATSSDNSGANVLTF.

The CDR3 sequence is CASSEDRGSGSPLHF. In nucleotides, the CDR3 is TGTGCCAGCAGTGAAGATAGAGGGAGTGGTTCACCCCTCCACTTT. The V call is TRBV2, the J call TRBJ1-6, with D hard to call. CDR3 size: 15 residues. Trimming cost V 1 base and J 9 bases, with 13 bases left between them. From germline, CDR1 is SNHLY and CDR2 FYNNEI.

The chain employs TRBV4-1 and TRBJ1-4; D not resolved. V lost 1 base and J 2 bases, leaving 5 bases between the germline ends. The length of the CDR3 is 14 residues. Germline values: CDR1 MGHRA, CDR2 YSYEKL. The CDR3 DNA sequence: TGCGCCAGCAGCCAAGGACTCACTAATGAAAAACTGTTTTTT. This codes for CASSQGLTNEKLFF.

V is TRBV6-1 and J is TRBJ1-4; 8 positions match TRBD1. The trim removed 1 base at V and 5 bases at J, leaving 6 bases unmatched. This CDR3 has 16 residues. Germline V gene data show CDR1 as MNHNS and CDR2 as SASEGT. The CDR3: CASSEGGGQGNEKLFF. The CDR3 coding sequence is TGTGCCAGCAGTGAAGGAGGAGGACAGGGAAATGAAAAACTGTTTTTT.